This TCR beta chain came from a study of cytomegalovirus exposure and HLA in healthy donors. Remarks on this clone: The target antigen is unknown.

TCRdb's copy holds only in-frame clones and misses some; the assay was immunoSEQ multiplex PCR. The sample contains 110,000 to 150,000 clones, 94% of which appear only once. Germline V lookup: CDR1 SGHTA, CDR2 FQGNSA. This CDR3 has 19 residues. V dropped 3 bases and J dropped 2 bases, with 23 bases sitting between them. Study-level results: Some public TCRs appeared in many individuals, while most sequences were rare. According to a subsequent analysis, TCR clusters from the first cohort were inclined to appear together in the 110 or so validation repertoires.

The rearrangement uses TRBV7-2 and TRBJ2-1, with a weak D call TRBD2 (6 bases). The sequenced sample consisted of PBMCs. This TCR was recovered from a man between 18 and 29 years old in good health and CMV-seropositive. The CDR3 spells CASSFIFSKAGIAYNEQFF. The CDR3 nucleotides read TGTGCCAGCAGCTTTATTTTCTCCAAGGCGGGAATTGCCTACAATGAGCAGTTCTTC. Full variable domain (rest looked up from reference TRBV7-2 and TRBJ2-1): GAGVSQSPSNKVTEKGKDVELRCDPISGHTALYWYRQSLGQGLEFLIYFQGNSAPDKSGLPSDRFSAERTGGSVSTLTIQRTQQEDSAVYLCASSFIFSKAGIAYNEQFFGPGTRLTVL.